The source of this TCR beta chain is a study of CD8 T cells in ankylosing spondylitis. Points from the study as a whole: According to the report, clones linked to the disease were significantly enriched in matched synovial fluid samples taken from ankylosing spondylitis patients. Disease-associated clones were CD8+ and fairly uncommon in peripheral blood. Previously reported in reactive arthritis synovial fluid and blood were some of the motif variants. A motif of under 10 highly homologous TCR beta variants was seen as apparently characteristic of ankylosing spondylitis blood.

In this sample, this clonotype turned up a few times. What it binds is not known. Library preparation for TCR beta used quantitative 5'-RACE with molecular barcodes. TCRdb called the 5' RACE reads again in MiXCR, with one record for every CDR3 protein. In the table there are 400,000 to 450,000 distinct CDR3 sequences, over 15% of which are singletons. The CDR3 is 13 amino acids. Germline V gene sequence: CDR1 MNHEY, CDR2 SVGAGI. V was trimmed by 2 bases and J by 3 bases, leaving 8 bases between them. V usage is TRBV6-5 and J usage is TRBJ2-7; TRBD1 is a possible D gene (6 bases). The receptor was isolated from a male donor with ankylosing spondylitis. Source material: blood, either unsorted or a sorted T cell fraction (not recorded which). The CDR3 region is CASSYNRDYEQYF. Written as DNA, the CDR3 is TGTGCCAGCAGTTACAACAGGGACTACGAGCAGTACTTC.